This is a list of T cell receptor beta chains from one sample in a study of cytomegalovirus exposure and HLA in healthy donors. TCRdb's copy holds only in-frame clones and misses some; the assay was immunoSEQ multiplex PCR. The profile shows some 150,000 clones, roughly a tenth of them singletons. The specimen sequenced was PBMCs. These receptors all stem from a male donor in good health and CMV-seronegative. Both conserved end residues are part of each CDR3. The D gene is left open where the match is weak. Only part of the rows carry a size: once, few, many, or a class if the clone is expanded.

abundance: NA; v_gene: TRBV18; j_gene: TRBJ2-3; d_gene: NA; CDR3aa: CASSPRDDEGGKSTDTQYF; CDR3nt: TGTGCCAGCTCACCACGGGACGATGAGGGCGGGAAGAGCACAGATACGCAGTATTTT
abundance: few; v_gene: TRBV18; j_gene: TRBJ1-2; d_gene: TRBD1; CDR3aa: CASSDTGGGYYGYTF; CDR3nt: TGTGCCAGCTCCGATACAGGAGGGGGCTACTATGGCTACACCTTC
abundance: NA; v_gene: TRBV19; j_gene: TRBJ2-7; d_gene: TRBD1; CDR3aa: CASSKGQNSYEQYF; CDR3nt: TGTGCCAGTAGTAAGGGACAGAACTCCTACGAGCAGTACTTC
abundance: NA; v_gene: TRBV11-1; j_gene: TRBJ1-1; d_gene: TRBD1; CDR3aa: CASSPWTGENTEAFF; CDR3nt: TGTGCCAGCAGCCCGTGGACAGGGGAGAACACTGAAGCTTTCTTT
abundance: few; v_gene: TRBV4-2; j_gene: TRBJ1-2; d_gene: NA; CDR3aa: CASSHETGRVGYGYTF; CDR3nt: TGTGCCAGCAGCCATGAAACAGGGAGGGTCGGGTATGGCTACACCTTC
abundance: NA; v_gene: TRBV7-9; j_gene: TRBJ2-2; d_gene: TRBD2; CDR3aa: CASSRWPSGAKGGTGELFF; CDR3nt: TGTGCCAGCAGCAGGTGGCCTAGCGGGGCAAAAGGAGGCACCGGGGAGCTGTTTTTT
abundance: NA; v_gene: TRBV7-9; j_gene: TRBJ1-1; d_gene: NA; CDR3aa: CASSRGGRALNTEAFF; CDR3nt: TGTGCCAGCAGTCGTGGGGGCCGGGCACTGAACACTGAAGCTTTCTTT
abundance: NA; v_gene: TRBV29-1; j_gene: TRBJ1-1; d_gene: TRBD1; CDR3aa: CSVSQGGGTEAFF; CDR3nt: TGCAGCGTTTCCCAGGGGGGCGGGACTGAAGCTTTCTTT
abundance: few; v_gene: TRBV27; j_gene: TRBJ1-1; d_gene: TRBD1; CDR3aa: CASRFQGADTEAFF; CDR3nt: TGTGCCAGCAGATTCCAGGGGGCGGACACTGAAGCTTTCTTT
abundance: NA; v_gene: TRBV19; j_gene: TRBJ2-2; d_gene: TRBD2; CDR3aa: CAVGTSGALGELFF; CDR3nt: TGTGCCGTCGGGACTAGCGGGGCGTTGGGGGAGCTGTTTTTT
abundance: few; v_gene: TRBV11-2; j_gene: TRBJ2-7; d_gene: NA; CDR3aa: CASSFHRTTYEQYF; CDR3nt: TGTGCCAGCAGCTTTCACAGGACCACCTACGAGCAGTACTTC
abundance: few; v_gene: TRBV7-9; j_gene: TRBJ2-3; d_gene: NA; CDR3aa: CASSLVGRDTDTQYF; CDR3nt: TGTGCCAGCAGCTTAGTGGGGCGGGACACAGATACGCAGTATTTT
abundance: NA; v_gene: TRBV7-8; j_gene: TRBJ2-5; d_gene: TRBD2; CDR3aa: CASSFRTSGVLQETQYF; CDR3nt: TGTGCCAGCAGCTTCCGGACTAGCGGGGTCCTTCAAGAGACCCAGTACTTC
abundance: NA; v_gene: TRBV5-1; j_gene: TRBJ2-5; d_gene: TRBD1; CDR3aa: CASSSRTGGQTQYF; CDR3nt: TGCGCCAGCAGCTCGAGGACAGGGGGTCAGACCCAGTACTTC
abundance: NA; v_gene: TRBV27; j_gene: TRBJ1-2; d_gene: TRBD1; CDR3aa: CASSSKTGIYGYTF; CDR3nt: TGTGCCAGCAGTTCAAAGACAGGGATCTATGGCTACACCTTC
abundance: few; v_gene: TRBV6-1; j_gene: TRBJ1-1; d_gene: NA; CDR3aa: CASSDRYAEAFF; CDR3nt: TGTGCCAGCAGTGATCGGTATGCTGAAGCTTTCTTT
abundance: NA; v_gene: TRBV4-2; j_gene: TRBJ2-1; d_gene: NA; CDR3aa: CASSPRWYPRNEQFF; CDR3nt: TGTGCCAGCAGCCCCCGCTGGTACCCCAGGAATGAGCAGTTCTTC
abundance: NA; v_gene: TRBV20-1; j_gene: TRBJ1-1; d_gene: TRBD1; CDR3aa: CSAETGRSFF; CDR3nt: TGCAGTGCTGAGACAGGGCGCTCCTTCTTT
abundance: few; v_gene: TRBV7-2; j_gene: TRBJ2-2; d_gene: TRBD2; CDR3aa: CASSLASGRTNTGELFF; CDR3nt: TGTGCCAGCAGCTTAGCTAGCGGGAGAACGAACACCGGGGAGCTGTTTTTT
abundance: few; v_gene: TRBV6-1; j_gene: TRBJ2-1; d_gene: NA; CDR3aa: CASSGGTAADPEQFF; CDR3nt: TGTGCCAGCAGTGGGGGGACTGCCGCCGACCCTGAGCAGTTCTTC
abundance: few; v_gene: TRBV5-4; j_gene: TRBJ1-2; d_gene: NA; CDR3aa: CASSLGTVLYGYTF; CDR3nt: TGTGCCAGCAGCTTGGGGACAGTCCTCTATGGCTACACCTTC
abundance: NA; v_gene: TRBV5-1; j_gene: TRBJ1-1; d_gene: NA; CDR3aa: CASSFTGNPEAFF; CDR3nt: TGCGCCAGCAGCTTTACAGGGAATCCTGAAGCTTTCTTT
abundance: NA; v_gene: TRBV18; j_gene: TRBJ1-4; d_gene: NA; CDR3aa: CASSPGLEEKLFF; CDR3nt: TGTGCCAGCTCACCCGGTCTTGAAGAAAAACTGTTTTTT
abundance: NA; v_gene: TRBV19; j_gene: TRBJ1-5; d_gene: NA; CDR3aa: CASTIQANQPQHF; CDR3nt: TGTGCCAGTACCATCCAAGCTAATCAGCCCCAGCATTTT
abundance: NA; v_gene: TRBV30; j_gene: TRBJ2-7; d_gene: NA; CDR3aa: CAWSSQAEQYF; CDR3nt: TGTGCCTGGAGTTCGCAAGCCGAGCAGTACTTC
abundance: NA; v_gene: TRBV29-1; j_gene: TRBJ1-2; d_gene: TRBD1; CDR3aa: CSARQGDFYGYTF; CDR3nt: TGCAGCGCCCGACAGGGAGACTTCTATGGCTACACCTTC
abundance: few; v_gene: TRBV25-1; j_gene: TRBJ1-4; d_gene: NA; CDR3aa: CASSEFETYNEKLFF; CDR3nt: TGTGCCAGCAGTGAATTTGAGACATATAATGAAAAACTGTTTTTT
abundance: few; v_gene: TRBV10-3; j_gene: TRBJ1-1; d_gene: NA; CDR3aa: CAISETEDMNTEAFF; CDR3nt: TGTGCCATCAGTGAGACCGAGGATATGAACACTGAAGCTTTCTTT
abundance: NA; v_gene: TRBV25-1; j_gene: TRBJ2-4; d_gene: TRBD2; CDR3aa: CASSFGLAGLKNIQYF; CDR3nt: TGTGCCAGCAGTTTCGGACTAGCGGGCCTGAAAAACATTCAGTACTTC